Following are 9 T cell receptor beta chains from one sample sequenced in a study of blood T cell repertoires in COVID-19. Clones were sequenced by immunoSEQ multiplex PCR, and TCRdb holds only the in-frame ones, with some missing. The repertoire holds 250,000 or so clones, with roughly four fifths as singletons. Source material: peripheral blood. The receptors come from a woman in her 70s with acute or convalescent COVID-19.

The J gene is TRBJ2-2, the V gene TRBV7-2, with a possible D match to TRBD1 (5 bases). V was pared by 8 bases and J by 1 base, with 8 bases between. Germline-derived CDR1 and CDR2 are SGHTA and FQGNSA. The CDR3 has 13 amino acids. CDR3 DNA sequence: TGTGCCAGCCAAAGGGGGAACACCGGGGAGCTGTTTTTT. It is translated as CASQRGNTGELFF. Based on the CDR3 plus reference TRBV7-2 and TRBJ2-2, the full variable domain is GAGVSQSPSNKVTEKGKDVELRCDPISGHTALYWYRQSLGQGLEFLIYFQGNSAPDKSGLPSDRFSAERTGGSVSTLTIQRTQQEDSAVYLCASQRGNTGELFFGEGSRLTVL.

This chain joins TRBV5-8 and TRBJ2-5; a weak D match, TRBD2 (7 bases). Germline V gene sequence: CDR1 SGHTS, CDR2 YDEGEE. Trimming took off 3 bases at V and 1 base at J, with 22 bases between the two ends. The CDR3 runs to 18 residues. This CDR3 reads CASSSGWGGISAQETQYF. The CDR3, as DNA: TGTGCCAGCAGCTCTGGGTGGGGGGGCATTTCTGCCCAAGAGACCCAGTACTTC.

V and J are TRBV19 and TRBJ1-2, with TRBD1 as a possible D gene (6 bases). V dropped 7 bases and J dropped 3 bases, with 18 bases sitting between them. This CDR3 contains 15 residues. The germline V gene has CDR1 LNHDA and CDR2 SQIVND (reference sequence). CDR3 loop: CASTDGGAGYYGYTF. Written as DNA, the CDR3 is TGTGCCAGTACCGACGGGGGGGCTGGTTACTATGGCTACACCTTC.

The chain is built from TRBV6-4 and TRBJ2-3, with 9 bases matching TRBD1. CDR1 and CDR2 (germline): MRHNA, SNTAGT. Trimming removed 0 bases from V and 6 bases from J; junction bases left unmatched: 4. This CDR3 has 15 amino acids. The CDR3 DNA is TGTGCCAGCAGTGACTCACAGGGGGCGGCGGATACGCAGTATTTT. Its translation is CASSDSQGAADTQYF.

DNA of the CDR3: TGTGCCAGCAGAGGACAGGTAGCCTCCGGTGAGCAGTTCTTC. Translating gives CASRGQVASGEQFF. The genes are TRBV14 and TRBJ2-1; 7 bases are a match to TRBD1. The junction had 11 bases not matched to a gene; V was cut back by 6 bases and J by 9 bases. CDR3 length: 14 residues. CDR1 SGHDN and CDR2 FVKESK come from the germline V gene.

The chain is built from TRBV19 and TRBJ1-1; the D gene is possibly TRBD1 (6 bases). CDR1 and CDR2 from the germline V gene are LNHDA and SQIVND (reference sequence). The CDR3 is 13 amino acids. Trimming took off 1 base at V and 10 bases at J, with 13 bases between the two ends. CDR3 DNA sequence: TGTGCCAGTAGTATAGCTCCAGGGGCAGGAGCTTTCTTT. Translation: CASSIAPGAGAFF.

A few counts support this clone. The chain employs TRBV28 and TRBJ1-5; no definite D call. V lost 8 bases to trimming and J lost 4 bases, with 15 bases between them. This CDR3 is 14 amino acids long. The germline V gene encodes CDR1 MDHEN and CDR2 SYDVKM. The CDR3 bases are TGTGCCAGCTACGGGGTGAGGGCAAATCAGCCCCAGCATTTT. Translated: CASYGVRANQPQHF. Full variable domain (rest looked up from reference TRBV28 and TRBJ1-5): DVKVTQSSRYLVKRTGEKVFLECVQDMDHENMFWYRQDPGLGLRLIYFSYDVKMKEKGDIPEGYSVSREKKERFSLILESASTNQTSMYLCASYGVRANQPQHFGDGTRLSIL.

V usage is TRBV6-5 and J usage is TRBJ2-1; the match to TRBD2 covers 11 bases. CDR3 length: 15 residues. The V segment lost 4 bases and the J segment 7 bases; nucleotides outside the gene matches: 6. Germline V gives CDR1 MNHEY, CDR2 SVGAGI. The CDR3 region has the DNA TGTGCCAGCAGTTTAGCGGGGGGGCCGCGGAATGAGCAGTTCTTC. Translation: CASSLAGGPRNEQFF.

This clone appeared a single time. V is TRBV12-5 and J is TRBJ2-7, with a tentative D call TRBD1 (6 bases). V lost 3 bases and J 0 bases, leaving 18 bases between the germline ends. Germline assignment: CDR1 LGHNT and CDR2 FRNRAP. The CDR3 consists of 17 residues. CDR3 amino acids: CASGFLLTGPLSYEQYF. The CDR3 coding sequence is TGTGCTAGTGGTTTCTTATTAACAGGGCCCCTCTCCTACGAGCAGTACTTC.